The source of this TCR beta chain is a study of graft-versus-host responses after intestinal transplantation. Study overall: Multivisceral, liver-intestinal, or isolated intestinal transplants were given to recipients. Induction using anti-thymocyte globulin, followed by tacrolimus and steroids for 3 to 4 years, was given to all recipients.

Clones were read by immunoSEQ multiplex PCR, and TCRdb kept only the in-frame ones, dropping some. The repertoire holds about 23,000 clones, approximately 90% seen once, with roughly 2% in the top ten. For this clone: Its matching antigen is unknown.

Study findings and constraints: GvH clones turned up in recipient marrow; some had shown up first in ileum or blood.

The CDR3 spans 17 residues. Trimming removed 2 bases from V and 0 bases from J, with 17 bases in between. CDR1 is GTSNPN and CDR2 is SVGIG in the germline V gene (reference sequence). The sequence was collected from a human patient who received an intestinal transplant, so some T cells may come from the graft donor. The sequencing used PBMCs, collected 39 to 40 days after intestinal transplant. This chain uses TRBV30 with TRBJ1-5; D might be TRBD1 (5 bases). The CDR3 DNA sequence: TGTGCCTGGAGTACCGGGACGTTTCCTTCTAGCAATCAGCCCCAGCATTTT. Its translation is CAWSTGTFPSSNQPQHF.